The 30 T cell receptor beta chains below all came from one sample that was sequenced in a study of blood T cell repertoires in COVID-19 (dated by TCRdb to 2018 to 2020). To prepare the library, the immunoSEQ multiplex PCR assay was applied. The table was pulled from immuneACCESS by TCRdb, which kept in-frame rearrangements only. Such tables lose some clones; where checked, under half of the loss comes from unresolved V genes, and the rest has no known cause. The sample yields hundreds of thousands of clones; about four fifths were counted once. The top ten constitute over 9% of the sample. The sequencing input was peripheral blood. These receptors were obtained from a woman between 45 and 60 years old who had recovered from COVID-19.

The rearrangement links TRBV9 to TRBJ2-3, with TRBD2 matching 7 bases. Germline V gene lookup returns CDR1 SGDLS and CDR2 YYNGEE. The CDR3 extends over 15 amino acids. Unmatched junction bases numbered 6, after V lost 4 bases and J lost 1 base. The CDR3 DNA reads TGTGCCAGCAGCATAGGACTAGTCCGCACAGATACGCAGTATTTT. This encodes CASSIGLVRTDTQYF.

V and J are TRBV7-9 and TRBJ1-1; 9 nucleotides agree with TRBD1. The J segment lost 7 bases and the V segment lost 6 bases, leaving 15 bases of the junction unmatched. CDR1 is SEHNR and CDR2 is FQNEAQ in the germline V gene (reference sequence). This CDR3 contains 16 residues. For the CDR3, the DNA is TGTGCCAGCAGTTATCGCCGGGACAGGGCTTTTGATGAAGCTTTCTTT. Protein sequence: CASSYRRDRAFDEAFF.

This clone was counted a single time. This sequence joins TRBV9 and TRBJ1-1; no reliable D call. The germline V gene has CDR1 SGDLS and CDR2 YYNGEE. The CDR3 length is 14 residues. With 0 bases removed from V and 4 bases from J, the gap between germline ends came to 10 bases. This CDR3 is CASSVDNLPTEAFF. In DNA form, the CDR3 reads TGTGCCAGCAGCGTAGACAATCTTCCCACTGAAGCTTTCTTT.

The chain uses TRBV7-3 and TRBJ1-1; D might be TRBD1 (6 bases). Germline V gene sequence: CDR1 SGHTA, CDR2 FQGTGA. The V and J ends lost 5 bases and 8 bases respectively, with 15 bases between them. This CDR3 contains 13 residues. The CDR3 reads CASSLRDTKEAFF. The CDR3 bases are TGTGCCAGCAGCCTCCGGGACACCAAGGAAGCTTTCTTT.

The chain employs TRBV6-5 and TRBJ1-2, with unresolved D. Per the germline V gene, CDR1 is MNHEY and CDR2 is SVGAGI. The CDR3 loop spans 15 amino acids. V was clipped by 10 bases and J by 8 bases, with 26 bases between them. CDR3 residues: CATTLSGGWVWGYTF. For the CDR3, the DNA is TGTGCCACCACCTTAAGCGGCGGATGGGTTTGGGGCTACACCTTC.

V and J are TRBV3-1 (or the pseudogene TRBV3-2) and TRBJ1-1; no clear D. This CDR3 contains 12 residues. Trimming took off 5 bases at V and 7 bases at J, with 11 bases between the two ends. Germline V gene lookup returns CDR1 LGHDT and CDR2 YNNKEL (reference sequence). The chain's CDR3 is CASSGNTIEAFF. CDR3 sequence (DNA): TGTGCCAGCAGCGGTAACACAATTGAAGCTTTCTTT.

This clone was seen just once. The rearrangement links TRBV24-1 to TRBJ2-1; the D is unclear. The germline V gene has CDR1 KGHDR and CDR2 SFDVKD. Trimming left V 2 bases short and J 0 bases short, with 10 bases between. CDR3 length: 16 residues. CDR3 sequence: CATSDSTGPSYNEQFF. The CDR3 DNA sequence: TGTGCCACCAGTGATTCCACTGGGCCCTCCTACAATGAGCAGTTCTTC.

The chain employs TRBV29-1 and TRBJ2-5; the match to TRBD2 covers 13 bases. V was pared by 7 bases and J by 5 bases, with 7 bases of the junction left unmatched. CDR1 and CDR2 from the germline V gene are SQVTM and ANQGSEA. The length of the CDR3 is 14 residues. The CDR3 coding sequence is TGCAGCGGCTCCGGGACTAGCGGGGTGGAGACCCAGTACTTC. It specifies CSGSGTSGVETQYF.

The V call is TRBV27, the J call TRBJ2-7; TRBD1 aligns across 8 bases. CDR3 length: 13 amino acids. Germline CDR1 MNHEY, CDR2 SMNVEV (reference sequence). V lost 6 bases, J lost 7 bases, and 8 bases stayed unmatched. DNA of the CDR3: TGTGCCAGCAGACCCACAGGGGGTAAAGAGCAGTACTTC. Translated: CASRPTGGKEQYF.

The chain combines TRBV27 with TRBJ2-5; 13 nucleotides line up with TRBD2. Germline V gene sequence: CDR1 MNHEY, CDR2 SMNVEV (reference sequence). V trimming: 3 bases; J trimming: 5 bases; junction bases outside the gene matches: 9. The length of the CDR3 is 17 residues. CDR3 sequence: CASSFRTSGRGSETQYF. The CDR3 DNA is TGTGCCAGCAGTTTTCGGACTAGCGGGAGAGGGTCGGAGACCCAGTACTTC.

The rearrangement joins TRBV30 to TRBJ2-6, with TRBD1 matching over 11 bases. The CDR3 runs to 18 residues. In germline, CDR1 is GTSNPN, CDR2 SVGIG (reference sequence). Trimming at V came to 3 bases and at J to 4 bases, leaving 11 bases not matched to a gene. CDR3: CAWRFGTGGRAGANVLTF. CDR3 DNA sequence: TGTGCCTGGAGGTTCGGGACAGGGGGTCGGGCGGGGGCCAACGTCCTGACTTTC.

The chain employs TRBV5-1 and TRBJ2-1, with D maybe TRBD2 (5 bases). The V end lost 4 bases, the J end lost 4 bases, and 18 bases lay between the germline ends. There are 16 residues in the CDR3. Germline values: CDR1 SGHRS, CDR2 YFSETQ. The CDR3 region has the DNA TGCGCCAGCAGCCCCGGATGGACTGACGGATACAATGAGCAGTTCTTC. It encodes CASSPGWTDGYNEQFF.

The chain uses TRBV14 and TRBJ1-6, with D tentatively TRBD1 (6 bases). The germline gives CDR1 SGHDN, CDR2 FVKESK. V lost 7 bases and J 11 bases, leaving 15 bases between the germline ends. This CDR3 region has 13 residues. The DNA for the CDR3 is TGTGCCAGCAACGACAGGCTATGGACACCCCTCCACTTT. It codes for CASNDRLWTPLHF. The full variable domain, its missing parts supplied by reference TRBV14 and TRBJ1-6, is EAGVTQFPSHSVIEKGQTVTLRCDPISGHDNLYWYRRVMGKEIKFLLHFVKESKQDESGMPNNRFLAERTGGTYSTLKVQPAELEDSGVYFCASNDRLWTPLHFGNGTRLTVT.

This chain links TRBV4-2 with TRBJ1-5; TRBD1 aligns across 7 bases. V was pared by 1 base and J by 1 base, with 10 bases of the junction left unmatched. This CDR3 spans 18 amino acids. Germline CDR1 reads LGHNA; CDR2 reads YNFKEQ. CDR3 sequence: CASSQADQRGLSNQPQHF. CDR3 nucleotides: TGTGCCAGCAGCCAAGCCGACCAAAGGGGGCTCAGCAATCAGCCCCAGCATTTT.

Of note for this clone: An end of the junction differs from the germline gene, which may be a read error. J is TRBJ2-1 and V is TRBV7-8; 7 nucleotides line up with TRBD2. Germline-derived CDR1 and CDR2 are SGHVS and FQNEAQ. The CDR3 contains 16 residues. CDR3 nucleotide sequence: TGTGCCAACAGCCTTCTTGGCGGGAGAGAATACAATGAGCAGTTCTTC. It is translated as CANSLLGGREYNEQFF.

The chain has TRBV5-4 and TRBJ2-7; D is possibly TRBD2 (6 bases). This CDR3 contains 15 residues. Trimming left V 1 base short and J 2 bases short, with 13 bases between. CDR1 and CDR2 (germline): SGHNT, YYREEE (reference sequence). The CDR3: CASSLIGSGPYEQYF. The CDR3 DNA follows: TGTGCCAGCAGCTTGATCGGGAGCGGGCCCTACGAGCAGTACTTC. Drawing the rest from reference TRBV5-4 and TRBJ2-7, the complete variable domain is ETGVTQSPTHLIKTRGQQVTLRCSSQSGHNTVSWYQQALGQGPQFIFQYYREEENGRGNFPPRFSGLQFPNYSSELNVNALELDDSALYLCASSLIGSGPYEQYFGPGTRLTVT.

This clone was detected once. The rearrangement uses TRBV7-9 and TRBJ1-5; 7 nucleotides match TRBD1. The J segment lost 6 bases and the V segment lost 3 bases, leaving 5 bases of the junction unmatched. CDR1 and CDR2 (germline): SEHNR, FQNEAQ (reference sequence). The CDR3 length is 14 residues. DNA for the CDR3: TGTGCCAGCAGCTTTATAGGGGACAGTCAGCCCCAGCATTTT. It specifies CASSFIGDSQPQHF.

This chain uses TRBV28 with TRBJ1-4; D not certain. The CDR3 length is 12 residues. V lost 5 bases and J lost 14, with 15 bases in between. Germline-derived CDR1 and CDR2 are MDHEN and SYDVKM. DNA of the CDR3: TGTGCCAGCAGTCCAACCTGGACTGGGCTGTTTTTT. Amino acids: CASSPTWTGLFF.

The V gene is TRBV2, the J gene TRBJ2-3; no definite D call. This CDR3 has 12 amino acids. CDR1 SNHLY and CDR2 FYNNEI come from the germline V gene. V lost 5 bases and J lost 3, with 6 bases in between. The CDR3 sequence: CASSSRTDTQYF. In DNA form, the CDR3 reads TGTGCCAGCAGTTCTAGGACAGATACGCAGTATTTT.

This clone was seen only a few times. The V and J genes are TRBV7-2 and TRBJ1-2; TRBD1 matches at 12 bases. Germline V gene lookup returns CDR1 SGHTA and CDR2 FQGNSA. J lost 7 bases, V lost 5 bases, and 8 bases had no gene match. The CDR3 spans 15 residues. This chain's CDR3 is CASSPGQGALSGYTF. The CDR3 DNA reads as TGTGCCAGCAGCCCGGGACAGGGGGCGCTTTCTGGCTACACCTTC.

The chain couples TRBV9 to TRBJ2-1; TRBD2 matches at 11 bases. CDR3 length: 17 residues. Per the germline V gene, CDR1 is SGDLS and CDR2 is YYNGEE. J lost 6 bases, V lost 3 bases, and 11 bases had no gene match. CDR3 bases: TGTGCCAGCAGCGACCGTTTAGCGGGGGGGGCCCTCAATGAGCAGTTCTTC. Amino acid sequence: CASSDRLAGGALNEQFF.

Here the CDR3 reads CASSDRDTGIQPQHF. CDR3 nucleotide sequence: TGTGCCAGCAGTGACCGGGATACAGGGATTCAGCCCCAGCATTTT. The rearrangement uses TRBV25-1 and TRBJ1-5; D might be TRBD1 (6 bases). The germline V and J ends were trimmed by 3 bases and 6 bases, with 15 bases remaining between them. CDR3 length: 15 amino acids. Germline CDR1 is MGHDK and CDR2 is SYGVNS.

V gene TRBV15 combines with J gene TRBJ2-1; D possibly corresponds to TRBD1 (6 bases). Trimming shortened V by 4 bases and J by 2 bases, and 15 bases separated the two germline ends. The CDR3 is made up of 16 amino acids. From germline, CDR1 is LNHNV and CDR2 YYDKDF (reference sequence). Written as DNA, the CDR3 is TGTGCCACCAGCAAACTGGCAGGGGCCGCCTACAATGAGCAGTTCTTC. This encodes CATSKLAGAAYNEQFF.

The CDR3 region is CASSQDRTIQETQYF. As DNA, the CDR3 is TGCGCCAGCAGCCAAGATAGGACTATACAAGAGACCCAGTACTTC. This rearrangement joins TRBV4-1 to TRBJ2-5, with D perhaps TRBD2 (6 bases). Germline assignment: CDR1 MGHRA and CDR2 YSYEKL. The CDR3 sequence is 15 residues long. V was trimmed by 0 bases and J by 2 bases, leaving 10 bases between them.

The rearrangement joins TRBV19 to TRBJ2-7, with 7 positions matching TRBD1. The germline V gene has CDR1 LNHDA and CDR2 SQIVND (reference sequence). V was pared by 4 bases and J by 0 bases, with 9 bases of the junction left unmatched. This CDR3 spans 16 amino acids. The CDR3 sequence: CASSNLPGQNSYEQYF. The DNA for the CDR3 is TGTGCCAGTAGTAATCTACCGGGACAGAACTCCTACGAGCAGTACTTC.

Here the CDR3 reads CASSLVIPGQDSHEQYF. CDR3 in DNA: TGTGCCAGCAGCTTAGTAATCCCGGGACAGGATTCCCACGAGCAGTACTTC. The chain uses TRBV7-9 and TRBJ2-7; TRBD1 matches 8 bases. The length of the CDR3 is 17 residues. Germline V lookup: CDR1 SEHNR, CDR2 FQNEAQ (reference sequence). V lost 1 base, J lost 5 bases, and 13 bases stayed unmatched.

The rearrangement uses TRBV3-1 (or the pseudogene TRBV3-2) and TRBJ1-1; 7 bases agree with TRBD1. CDR1 and CDR2 from the germline V gene are LGHDT and YNNKEL (reference sequence). This CDR3 has 18 residues. J lost 0 bases, V lost 0 bases, and 10 bases had no gene match. The CDR3, as DNA: TGTGCCAGCAGCCAAGATCCCCAGGGGGGCAATCTGAACACTGAAGCTTTCTTT. Translated, it gives CASSQDPQGGNLNTEAFF.

The V and J genes are TRBV18 and TRBJ1-3; 8 bases align to TRBD1. The ends lost 3 bases at V and 0 bases at J; junction bases unmatched: 7. The length of the CDR3 is 17 residues. CDR1 KGHSH and CDR2 LQKENI come from the germline V gene. In nucleotides, the CDR3 is TGTGCCAGCTCACCTCTCCCGGGGACAGGCTCTGGAAACACCATATATTTT. Its protein product is CASSPLPGTGSGNTIYF.

The V and J genes are TRBV5-4 and TRBJ1-2; D uncertain. Germline lookup yields CDR1 SGHNT and CDR2 YYREEE (reference sequence). Trimming pared 5 bases from V and 2 bases from J, leaving 10 bases between. The CDR3 loop spans 13 amino acids. In DNA, the CDR3 is TGTGCCAGCAGTTCAAGCGACAACTATGGCTACACCTTC. Amino acid sequence: CASSSSDNYGYTF.

V gene TRBV19 combines with J gene TRBJ1-2, with unresolved D. The germline CDR1 and CDR2 sequences are LNHDA and SQIVND (reference sequence). V lost 0 bases and J lost 4, with 9 bases in between. CDR3 length: 14 residues. In nucleotides, the CDR3 is TGTGCCAGTAGTATAGAGCGGGAGCTCTATGGCTACACCTTC. This codes for CASSIERELYGYTF.